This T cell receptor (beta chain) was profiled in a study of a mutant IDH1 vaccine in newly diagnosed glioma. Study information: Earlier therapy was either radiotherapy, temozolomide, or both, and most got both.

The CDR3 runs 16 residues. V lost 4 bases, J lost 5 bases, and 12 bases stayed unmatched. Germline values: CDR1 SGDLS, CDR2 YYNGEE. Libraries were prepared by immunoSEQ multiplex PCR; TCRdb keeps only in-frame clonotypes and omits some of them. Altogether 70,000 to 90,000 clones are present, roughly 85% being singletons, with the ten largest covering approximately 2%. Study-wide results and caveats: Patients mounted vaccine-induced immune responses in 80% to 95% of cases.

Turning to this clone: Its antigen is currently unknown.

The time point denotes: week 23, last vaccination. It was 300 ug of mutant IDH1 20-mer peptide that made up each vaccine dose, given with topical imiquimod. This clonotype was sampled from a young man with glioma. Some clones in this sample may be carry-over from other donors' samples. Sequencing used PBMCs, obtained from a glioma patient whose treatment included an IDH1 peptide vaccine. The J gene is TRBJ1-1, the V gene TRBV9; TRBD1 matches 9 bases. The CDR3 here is CASSPSSGQGVTEAFF. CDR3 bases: TGTGCCAGCAGCCCTAGCTCGGGACAGGGTGTTACTGAAGCTTTCTTT.